These T cell receptor beta chains were read from a single sample in a study of T-cell memory formation after mild COVID-19. Each CDR3 protein gets one entry after TCRdb re-called the 5' RACE reads with MiXCR. Of around 340,000 distinct CDR3 sequences in the sample, roughly an eighth were seen once. Sequenced input: PBMCs or a T cell subset sorted from them (not recorded which). These receptors were collected from a man aged 18 to 29 who had mild COVID-19 (a few samples of this study predate the infection). Cell type and time point are not known. Both conserved end residues are part of each CDR3. A D gene is named only where the DNA matches it firmly. Size is stated for part of the rows, as once, few or many counts, or as a class when the clone is expanded.

J gene | V gene | D gene | clone size | CDR3 DNA | CDR3 protein
TRBJ1-1 | TRBV7-2 | . | . | TGTGCCAGCAGCACGTACGCCTCCCTGAACACTGAAGCTTTCTTT | CASSTYASLNTEAFF
TRBJ2-3 | TRBV5-5 | . | . | TGTGCCAGCATTACTATACCGGGACAAGACACAGATACGCAGTATTTT | CASITIPGQDTDTQYF
TRBJ2-3 | TRBV10-1 | TRBD1 | . | TGCGCCAGCACGTCAGACAGGGCCGGTACGCAGTATTTT | CASTSDRAGTQYF
TRBJ2-5 | TRBV12-3/TRBV12-4 | . | . | TGTGCCAGCAGTTCAACCCCAGGGAACCTAGGGAGACTAGGGGACCAAGAGACCCAGTACTTC | CASSSTPGNLGRLGDQETQYF
TRBJ1-4 | TRBV6-5 | . | few | TGTGCCAGCAGTTATGACAGAGCTAATGAAAAACTGTTTTTT | CASSYDRANEKLFF
TRBJ2-3 | TRBV7-3 | TRBD2 | . | TGTGCCAGCAGTCCCCGCGGGGGGGCCTCGGATACGCAGTATTTT | CASSPRGGASDTQYF
TRBJ2-3 | TRBV11-2 | TRBD2 | many | TGTGCCAGCAGCTACCTTAGCGGGGGGTCCACAGATACGCAGTATTTT | CASSYLSGGSTDTQYF
TRBJ2-7 | TRBV6-2/TRBV6-3 | . | few | TGTGCCAGCAGACCATTGGCCGATGGCGACGAGCAGTACTTC | CASRPLADGDEQYF
TRBJ2-1 | TRBV6-2/TRBV6-3 | TRBD1 | many | TGTGCCAGCAGTTACAGGTCAGAGGGGGCAGATGAGCAGTTCTTC | CASSYRSEGADEQFF
TRBJ2-5 | TRBV24-1 | . | few | TGTGCCACGGGTGGATATGAGACCCAGTACTTC | CATGGYETQYF
TRBJ2-2 | TRBV12-3/TRBV12-4 | TRBD2 | few | TGTGCCAGCAGGACACCCGGGACTAGCTATCCCGGGGAGCTGTTTTTT | CASRTPGTSYPGELFF
TRBJ1-1 | TRBV5-1 | . | . | TGCGCCAGCAGCCTCCTTAGGGGAGGGGGCACTGAAGCTTTCTTT | CASSLLRGGGTEAFF
TRBJ2-3 | TRBV7-9 | . | few | TGTGCCAGCAGCTTAGCGCTAGTCGTGGCGGGCGGGGGCACAGATACGCAGTATTTT | CASSLALVVAGGGTDTQYF
TRBJ2-5 | TRBV7-9 | . | . | TGTGCCAGCAGCTTACAGGGATGGACCCAGTACTTC | CASSLQGWTQYF
TRBJ2-3 | TRBV12-3/TRBV12-4 | . | few | TGTGCCAGCAGTCCTCGTAGGGGGTATACGCAGTATTTT | CASSPRRGYTQYF
TRBJ1-1 | TRBV5-1 | . | many | TGCGCCAGCAGCCCTGCGGGGGCGAACACTGAAGCTTTCTTT | CASSPAGANTEAFF
TRBJ1-3 | TRBV7-8 | . | few | TGTGCCAGCAGCTCGACAGTGGATAACACCATATATTTT | CASSSTVDNTIYF
TRBJ1-2 | TRBV6-5 | . | few | TGTGCCAGCAGAACGGCTTGGGGGGGACGCTACACCTTC | CASRTAWGGRYTF
TRBJ1-2 | TRBV28 | TRBD1 | . | TGTGCCAGCAGTTTTGCAGGGGGTGGGAACTTGGTCTACACCTTC | CASSFAGGGNLVYTF
TRBJ2-2 | TRBV2 | . | . | TGTGCCAGCAGTGAAAGCAACACCGGGGAGCTGTTTTTT | CASSESNTGELFF
TRBJ2-5 | TRBV7-2 | TRBD2 | many | TGTGCCAGCAGCCGACTAGCGGGGGAGACCCAGTACTTC | CASSRLAGETQYF
TRBJ2-3 | TRBV7-3 | . | . | TGTGCCAGCAGCTCCCCCGGGGAGCCTCCCTTATATACGCAGTATTTT | CASSSPGEPPLYTQYF
TRBJ2-3 | TRBV3-1 | . | . | TGTGCCAGCAGCCAAGAAGGGGCAGGGTGGACAGATACGCAGTATTTT | CASSQEGAGWTDTQYF
TRBJ2-2 | TRBV6-5 | . | . | TGTGCCAGCACCCGAGCAGGGGCGACGAACACCGGGGAGCTGTTTTTT | CASTRAGATNTGELFF
TRBJ2-7 | TRBV6-5 | TRBD2 | . | TGTGCCAGCAGTTACGGCACTAGCGGGGACTACGAGCAGTACTTC | CASSYGTSGDYEQYF
TRBJ2-4 | TRBV4-1 | . | . | TGCGCCAGCAGCCAACCATCTAAGGGGCGAGCGAACATTCAGTACTTC | CASSQPSKGRANIQYF
TRBJ2-7 | TRBV12-3/TRBV12-4 | TRBD1 | . | TGTGCCAGCACCGGGACAGGGAGCTCCTACGAGCAGTACTTC | CASTGTGSSYEQYF
TRBJ2-1 | TRBV3-1 | . | few | TGTGCCAGCAGCCAAGGTCCCGATGAGCAGTTCTTC | CASSQGPDEQFF
TRBJ1-6 | TRBV6-6 | TRBD1 | . | TGTGCCAGCAGTTACTCGACAGGGCCCGTTGGGTCACCCCTCCACTTT | CASSYSTGPVGSPLHF
TRBJ2-4 | TRBV12-3/TRBV12-4 | . | . | TGTGCCAGCAGTTCCGCCGGGACGGGAAAACTAGCCAAAAACATTCAGTACTTC | CASSSAGTGKLAKNIQYF
TRBJ2-7 | TRBV7-2 | . | many | TGTGCCAGCAGCTTAGGGAACTCCTACGAGCAGTACTTC | CASSLGNSYEQYF
TRBJ1-3 | TRBV30 | . | . | TGTGCCTGGAGTGTACGTGGGATCTCTGGAAACACCATATATTTT | CAWSVRGISGNTIYF
TRBJ2-3 | TRBV20-1 | TRBD1 | few | TGCAGTGCTAGAGATCATAGGCAGGGGGCAGGGTCGCAGTATTTT | CSARDHRQGAGSQYF
TRBJ1-1 | TRBV29-1 | . | few | TGCAGCGCCTCACAGGGACGGGTTGAAGCTTTCTTT | CSASQGRVEAFF
TRBJ2-6 | TRBV5-5 | . | few | TGTGCCAGCAGCTTGGAGGTCCTCGCTGGGGCCAACGTCCTGACTTTC | CASSLEVLAGANVLTF
TRBJ2-1 | TRBV7-6 | . | . | TGTGCCAGCAGCTTAGATACTGGAGGGCTCACCGGTTACAATGAGCAGTTCTTC | CASSLDTGGLTGYNEQFF
TRBJ2-5 | TRBV5-1 | . | few | TGCGCCAGCAGCAAAGACAGGATCCAAGAGACCCAGTACTTC | CASSKDRIQETQYF
TRBJ2-1 | TRBV4-2 | . | many | TGTGCCAGCAGCCAAGACGGGTTGAAGCAGTTCTTC | CASSQDGLKQFF
TRBJ2-7 | TRBV7-2 | TRBD2 | . | TGTGCCAGCAGCTCTGCCGGGACTAGCGCCTACGAGCAGTACTTC | CASSSAGTSAYEQYF
TRBJ1-5 | TRBV30 | . | . | TGTGCCTGGAGTTCGGGACTGGGATTCATCGGGGATCAGCCCCAGCATTTT | CAWSSGLGFIGDQPQHF
TRBJ2-7 | TRBV4-2 | . | few | TGTGCCAGCAGCTCACACTCGAGCTTCTACGAGCAGTACTTC | CASSSHSSFYEQYF
TRBJ2-7 | TRBV29-1 | . | . | TGCAGCGTTGCCCTGACTAGCTCCTACGAGCAGTACTTC | CSVALTSSYEQYF
TRBJ2-2 | TRBV11-2 | . | . | TGTGCCAGCAGCCAGACGCGTCCGCGGGGCACCGGGGAGCTGTTTTTT | CASSQTRPRGTGELFF
TRBJ2-7 | TRBV5-1 | . | few | TGCGCCAGCAGCTCCCTCGGGGGCAGCTACGAGCAGTACTTC | CASSSLGGSYEQYF
TRBJ2-7 | TRBV29-1 | . | . | TGCAGCGCCCTCCTTGGGCGCTACGAGCAGTACTTC | CSALLGRYEQYF
TRBJ2-1 | TRBV7-6 | TRBD2 | . | TGTGCCAGCAGCTTAGCAAGGGACTATTCCGACAATGAGCAGTTCTTC | CASSLARDYSDNEQFF
TRBJ2-3 | TRBV4-3 | TRBD1 | . | TGCGCCAGCAGCCAAGGTTCCGGGACAGGGTTCTTCACAGATACGCAGTATTTT | CASSQGSGTGFFTDTQYF
TRBJ2-4 | TRBV7-2 | TRBD1 | . | TGTGCCAGCAGCTACAGGGGGCAAAACATTCAGTACTTC | CASSYRGQNIQYF
TRBJ2-5 | TRBV6-5 | TRBD2 | few | TGTGCCAGCAAGGCGGGGGGGAACCAAGAGACCCAGTACTTC | CASKAGGNQETQYF
TRBJ1-5 | TRBV6-6 | . | many | TGTGCCAGCAGTTCCTCGACAGTAACCGGGGGGATCAATCAGCCCCAGCATTTT | CASSSSTVTGGINQPQHF
TRBJ2-3 | TRBV5-7 | TRBD2 | few | TGTGCCAGCAGCTTGGCGGGGGGACTAGAGGTAGTCACAGATACGCAGTATTTT | CASSLAGGLEVVTDTQYF
TRBJ2-6 | TRBV6-5 | . | . | TGTGCCAGCAGCCACAGGGTTACCGGGGCCAACGTCCTGACTTTC | CASSHRVTGANVLTF
TRBJ2-7 | TRBV20-1 | . | few | TGCAGTGCTAGAGGTCTGGGTTTCTCCTACGAGCAGTACTTC | CSARGLGFSYEQYF
TRBJ2-2 | TRBV4-1 | . | . | TGCGCCAGCAGCCAACCCCGGACCGGGGAGCTGTTTTTT | CASSQPRTGELFF
TRBJ2-3 | TRBV29-1 | TRBD2 | . | TGCAGCGTCGCCGGACTAGCGGGGGCGACAGATACGCAGTATTTT | CSVAGLAGATDTQYF